This TCR beta chain derives from a study of regulatory T cells in long-lasting Graves disease. This clonotype showed up many times. Libraries of TCR beta came from iRepertoire HTBI primers plus Arm-PCR of CDR3 regions. As processed by the authors: About 60 TRBV and 14 TRBJ segments were identified across samples. TCRdb used MiXCR to reprocess the multiplex PCR reads, holding one entry per CDR3 protein. The V and J calls were determined by TCRdb, not by the authors. The table lists about 320,000 distinct CDR3 sequences, approximately 20% of them singletons. The CDR3 runs to 13 residues. Trimming took 6 bases from V and 8 from J, leaving 16 bases between them. Per germline, CDR1 SQVTM and CDR2 ANQGSEA. The time point here: newly diagnosed GD, antithyroid drugs for less than 3 months. Extracted RNA from PBMCs served as the source of the TCR library. Roughly 10-milliliter peripheral blood samples went into EDTA tubes.

Sequencing used peripheral blood mononuclear cells (PBMCs), obtained at new diagnosis, from a patient treated with antithyroid drugs. This sequence was found in a female donor with Graves disease. V and J are TRBV29-1 and TRBJ1-4, with D hard to call. In DNA, the CDR3 is TGCAGCGTCGCGACATTAAGCCAGGAAAAACTGTTTTTT. It is translated as CSVATLSQEKLFF.